A single T cell receptor (beta chain) is shown here with its context. There are many counts of this clonotype. No antigen is known for it. No quality values exist for individual bases; no much larger clone is one base distant. Explained via the paper, the time point label denotes: patch test 2, 6 weeks after DPC sensitization. What this sample's treatment or condition label stands for: therapeutic diphenylcyclopropenone sensitization with weekly scalp DPC. At every patch-test visit, the blood draw took place before the patch test was put on. Eligible patients were aged 18 to 70, diagnosed with alopecia, deemed suitable for DPC therapy, and excluded if pregnant. Total RNA was isolated from unfractionated whole blood collected in Tempus Blood RNA tubes. The protocol used for the library was RACE. Sequencing took place on a NextSeq 500. Library preparation attached unique molecular identifiers to individual cDNA molecules for quantitative, reproducible TCR counting. Each blood RNA sample was used to sequence both TCR alpha and TCR beta chains. The original pipeline was this. A median of approximately 96,000 TCRs per sample was observed, with a range of about 23,224 to 700,000. V, J and CDR3 annotation of the TCR reads was carried out using the Decombinator software suite. To make PS versus PT1 abundance plots, every sample was subsampled to the same number of TCRs (28,000). Expanded TCRs were defined as absent before sensitization and observed at least eight times at the 2-week time point. In TCRdb, the public reads were trimmed at Q25 with fastp and aligned with MiXCR, with productive beta chains retained. Every entry covers one CDR3 protein and lists the most common genes and DNA from its rows. In this record, the V and J calls reflect TCRdb's handling and not the investigators' own analysis. This sample lists approximately 82,000 distinct CDR3 sequences; 6.6% were detected once. About 1.5% of the sample comes from the top ten.

The source of the sample is a study of human T cells and chemical hapten exposure (dated by TCRdb to the early 2020s). In the study overall: For sensitization, 2% DPC in acetone was applied to a roughly 2 cm by roughly 2 cm area of upper inner arm skin. Throughout the study period of around 24 weeks, patients also received therapeutic DPC doses to the scalp every week. Patch tests used Finn chambers with 0.01% DPC on the upper back, scored after 6 days by International Contact Dermatitis Research Group standards. Alopecia areata with under or over 50% scalp involvement, alopecia totalis and alopecia universalis were represented in the patient cohort, which was mostly female. The libraries were sequenced as a pool, and the TCR yield per sample differed mostly because of small variations in library volumes within the pool. The study tracked peripheral blood TCR repertoire changes in vivo during primary and secondary sensitization to the hapten diphenylcyclopropenone (DPC) in alopecia patients. Blood samples were taken from patients before sensitization (week 0) and at 2, 6 and about 24 weeks after DPC sensitization. About 30 alopecia patients provided blood for TCR sequencing at one to four time points (pre-sensitization, 2, 6 and 24 weeks).

General conclusions and limits of the study: A positive correlation was found between the number of PT1 expanded TCRs and patch test score, with significance reached at thresholds 8, 16 and 32 but not 4. DPC sensitization did not change the number of TCRs with a frequency above 1 in 1000, and there was no evidence of changes in global repertoire structure. Alopecia, a presumed autoimmune disease, was present in all patients, so the immune response of the patients might differ from that of healthy individuals. Repeated subsampling changed both the strength of the expansion versus patch-test correlation and the threshold at which that correlation became significant. Expanded TCRs formed significantly more large CDR3 similarity clusters than pre-sensitization or healthy control sets, consistent with antigen-driven responses.

The clonotype comes from a woman aged 30 to 39 with alopecia areata. Some clones in this sample may be carry-over from other donors' samples. The source was whole blood, collected in connection with sensitization to the hapten diphenylcyclopropenone (DPC).

The encoded CDR3 is CAIRGDSITDTQYF. Read as DNA, the sequence is TGTGCCATCAGAGGGGACAGTATCACAGATACGCAGTATTTT. The V and J segments used are TRBV10-3 and TRBJ2-3, and 7 junctional nucleotides match TRBD1. From cysteine to phenylalanine, the CDR3 is 14 amino acids long. Only the CDR3 DNA is retained, 42 bases long and in frame from the first base. At the junction V is shortened by 6 bases and J by 2 bases; bases outside the gene matches: 5. CDR1 ENHRY and CDR2 SYGVKD are derived from the germline V gene.